These 11 T cell receptor beta chains were all obtained from the same sample, sequenced in a study of cytomegalovirus exposure and HLA in healthy donors. 60 Vbeta and 13 Jbeta primers were used in PCR. Generated by immunoSEQ multiplex PCR, the TCRdb table keeps only in-frame clones and is missing some. The sample yields over 95,000 clones, 82% seen once. Specimen: PBMCs. These receptors came from a woman aged 18-35 years in good health and CMV-seronegative.

In DNA, the CDR3 is TGCGCCAGCAGCTTCGAGGGACAGGGGCGAGAAAAACTGTTTTTT. It is translated as CASSFEGQGREKLFF. The chain employs TRBV5-1 and TRBJ1-4, with 10 bases matching TRBD1. Germline CDR1 reads SGHRS; CDR2 reads YFSETQ. The CDR3 length is 15 residues. J lost 8 bases, V lost 2 bases, and 6 bases had no gene match.

V gene TRBV5-4 combines with J gene TRBJ2-7, with TRBD2 identical over 7 bases. V gave up 8 bases and J gave up 2 bases; unmatched junction bases: 4. Germline loops: CDR1 SGHNT, CDR2 YYREEE (reference sequence). The CDR3 has 12 residues. CDR3: CARSSGTYEQYF. DNA of the CDR3: TGTGCCAGATCGAGCGGGACCTACGAGCAGTACTTC. Full variable domain (remainder filled in from reference TRBV5-4 and TRBJ2-7): ETGVTQSPTHLIKTRGQQVTLRCSSQSGHNTVSWYQQALGQGPQFIFQYYREEENGRGNFPPRFSGLQFPNYSSELNVNALELDDSALYLCARSSGTYEQYFGPGTRLTVT.

This chain joins TRBV30 and TRBJ2-5; maybe TRBD2 (6 bases). The V end was cut by 5 bases, the J end by 1 base, with 11 bases between. There are 13 residues in the CDR3. CDR1 is GTSNPN and CDR2 is SVGIG in the germline V gene (reference sequence). CDR3 region: CAWAPGLQETQYF. The CDR3 DNA is TGTGCCTGGGCGCCGGGACTCCAAGAGACCCAGTACTTC.

The genes are TRBV7-9 and TRBJ2-5; 14 nucleotides agree with TRBD2. The J segment lost 5 bases and the V segment lost 6 bases, leaving 8 bases of the junction unmatched. Looked up from germline, CDR1 is SEHNR and CDR2 is FQNEAQ (reference sequence). The CDR3 is 16 amino acids. Written as DNA, the CDR3 is TGTGCCAGCAGACCGGGACTAGCGGGAGTTTCCGAGACCCAGTACTTC. Its translation: CASRPGLAGVSETQYF.

This clone was recorded once. The chain carries TRBV5-6 and TRBJ1-1, with 7 bases identical to TRBD1. CDR1 and CDR2 from the germline V gene are SGHDT and YYEEEE. This CDR3 has 15 residues. The V and J ends lost 2 bases and 1 base, in that order; junction bases with no gene match: 5. The CDR3 protein is CASSLADRENTEAFF. The CDR3 bases are TGTGCCAGCAGCTTAGCAGACAGGGAGAACACTGAAGCTTTCTTT. Drawing the rest from reference TRBV5-6 and TRBJ1-1, the complete variable domain is DAGVTQSPTHLIKTRGQQVTLRCSPKSGHDTVSWYQQALGQGPQFIFQYYEEEERQRGNFPDRFSGHQFPNYSSELNVNALLLGDSALYLCASSLADRENTEAFFGQGTRLTVV.

J is TRBJ2-3 and V is TRBV5-1; possible D gene TRBD2, 6 bases. The germline V gene encodes CDR1 SGHRS and CDR2 YFSETQ. The length of the CDR3 is 14 residues. V was trimmed by 0 bases and J by 3 bases, leaving 8 bases between them. The CDR3: CASSLDGRTDTQYF. CDR3 bases: TGCGCCAGCAGCTTGGACGGGAGAACAGATACGCAGTATTTT. Filled out from reference TRBV5-1 and TRBJ2-3, the complete variable domain reads KAGVTQTPRYLIKTRGQQVTLSCSPISGHRSVSWYQQTPGQGLQFLFEYFSETQRNKGNFPGRFSGRQFSNSRSEMNVSTLELGDSALYLCASSLDGRTDTQYFGPGTRLTVL.

The gene calls are TRBV4-1 and TRBJ1-1, with a weak D call TRBD1 (5 bases). The ends were cut back, 0 bases at V and 5 bases at J, with 16 bases in the middle. The CDR3 extends over 16 amino acids. Germline CDR1 reads MGHRA; CDR2 reads YSYEKL. This CDR3 is CASSQEHRGSGTEAFF. In DNA, the CDR3 is TGCGCCAGCAGCCAAGAACATAGGGGAAGTGGGACTGAAGCTTTCTTT.

The chain combines TRBV4-3 with TRBJ1-1; the D gene is possibly TRBD1 (6 bases). Germline loops: CDR1 LGHNA, CDR2 YSLEER. V lost 1 base, J lost 8 bases, and 14 bases lay in between. The CDR3 contains 14 residues. CDR3 bases: TGCGCCAGCAGCCAAGGAAACAGGGATAACGAAGCTTTCTTT. Translating it yields CASSQGNRDNEAFF.

The rearrangement joins TRBV28 to TRBJ1-1; the D gene is possibly TRBD1 (6 bases). CDR1 MDHEN and CDR2 SYDVKM come from the germline V gene. V was trimmed by 3 bases and J by 4 bases, leaving 12 bases between them. The CDR3 runs 14 residues. In DNA, the CDR3 is TGTGCCAGCAGTTTGGGGGGGGCGTTCACTGAAGCTTTCTTT. It yields the protein CASSLGGAFTEAFF.

CDR3 in amino acids: CASSSWRDGLYEQYF. The CDR3 nucleotides are TGTGCCAGCAGCTCTTGGCGGGACGGCCTCTACGAGCAGTACTTC. The chain is built from TRBV7-9 and TRBJ2-7; D possibly corresponds to TRBD2 (6 bases). V lost 4 bases and J 3 bases, leaving 16 bases between the germline ends. Per the germline V gene, CDR1 is SEHNR and CDR2 is FQNEAQ (reference sequence). CDR3 length: 15 amino acids.

V and J are TRBV4-2 and TRBJ2-2; D possibly corresponds to TRBD1 (6 bases). Germline V lookup: CDR1 LGHNA, CDR2 YNFKEQ. This CDR3 has 15 amino acids. Trimming pared 4 bases from V and 2 bases from J, leaving 11 bases between. The CDR3: CASSPTGTNTGELFF. The CDR3, as DNA: TGTGCCAGCAGCCCGACCGGGACAAACACCGGGGAGCTGTTTTTT.